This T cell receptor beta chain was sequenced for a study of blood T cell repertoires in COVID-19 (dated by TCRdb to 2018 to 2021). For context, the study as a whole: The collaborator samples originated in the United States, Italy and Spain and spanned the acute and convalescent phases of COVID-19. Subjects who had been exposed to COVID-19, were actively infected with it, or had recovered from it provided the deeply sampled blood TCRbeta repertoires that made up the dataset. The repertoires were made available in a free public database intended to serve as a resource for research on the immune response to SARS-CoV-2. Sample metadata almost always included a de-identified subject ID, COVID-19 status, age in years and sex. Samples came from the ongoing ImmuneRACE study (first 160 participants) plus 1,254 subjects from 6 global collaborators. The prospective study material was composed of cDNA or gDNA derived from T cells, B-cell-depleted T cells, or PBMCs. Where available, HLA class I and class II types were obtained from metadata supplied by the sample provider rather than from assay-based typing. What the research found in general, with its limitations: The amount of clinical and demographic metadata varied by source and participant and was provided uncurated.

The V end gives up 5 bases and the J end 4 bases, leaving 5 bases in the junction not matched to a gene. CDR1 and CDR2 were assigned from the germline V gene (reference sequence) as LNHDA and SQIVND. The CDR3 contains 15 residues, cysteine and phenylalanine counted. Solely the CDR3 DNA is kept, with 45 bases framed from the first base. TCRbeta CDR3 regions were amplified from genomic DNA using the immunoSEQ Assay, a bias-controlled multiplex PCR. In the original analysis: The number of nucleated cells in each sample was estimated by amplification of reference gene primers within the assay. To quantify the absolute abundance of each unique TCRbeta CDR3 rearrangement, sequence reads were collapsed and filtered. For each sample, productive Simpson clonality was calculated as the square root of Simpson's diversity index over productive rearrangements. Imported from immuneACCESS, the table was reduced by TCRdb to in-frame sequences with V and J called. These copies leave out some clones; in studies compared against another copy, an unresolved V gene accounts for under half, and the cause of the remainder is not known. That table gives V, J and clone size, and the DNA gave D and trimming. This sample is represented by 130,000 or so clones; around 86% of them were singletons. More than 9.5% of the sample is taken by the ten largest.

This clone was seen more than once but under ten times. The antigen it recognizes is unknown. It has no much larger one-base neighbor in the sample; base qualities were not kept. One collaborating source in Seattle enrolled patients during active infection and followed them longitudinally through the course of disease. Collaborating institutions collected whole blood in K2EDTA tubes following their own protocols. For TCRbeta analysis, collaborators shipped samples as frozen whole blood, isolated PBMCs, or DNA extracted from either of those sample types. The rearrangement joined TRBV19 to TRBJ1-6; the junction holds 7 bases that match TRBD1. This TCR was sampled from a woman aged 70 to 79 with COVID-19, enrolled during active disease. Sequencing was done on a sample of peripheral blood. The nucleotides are TGTGCCAGTAGTCCAGGACAGGAGTATAATTCACCCCTCCACTTT. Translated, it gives CASSPGQEYNSPLHF.